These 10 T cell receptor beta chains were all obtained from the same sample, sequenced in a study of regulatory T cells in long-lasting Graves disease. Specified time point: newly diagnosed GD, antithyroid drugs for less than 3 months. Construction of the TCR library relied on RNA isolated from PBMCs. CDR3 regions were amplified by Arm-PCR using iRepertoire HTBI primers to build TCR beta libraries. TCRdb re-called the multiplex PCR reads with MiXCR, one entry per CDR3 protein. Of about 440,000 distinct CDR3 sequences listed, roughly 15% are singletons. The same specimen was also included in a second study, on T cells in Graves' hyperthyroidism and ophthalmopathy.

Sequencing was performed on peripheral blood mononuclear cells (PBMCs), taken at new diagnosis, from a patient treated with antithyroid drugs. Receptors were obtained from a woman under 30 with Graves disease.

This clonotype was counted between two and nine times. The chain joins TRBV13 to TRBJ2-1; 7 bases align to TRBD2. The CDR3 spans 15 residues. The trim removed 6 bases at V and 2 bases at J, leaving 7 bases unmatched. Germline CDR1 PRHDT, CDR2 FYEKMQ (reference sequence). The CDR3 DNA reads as TGTGCCAGCAGATGGAGCGGGACTACCTACAATGAGCAGTTCTTC. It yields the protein CASRWSGTTYNEQFF.

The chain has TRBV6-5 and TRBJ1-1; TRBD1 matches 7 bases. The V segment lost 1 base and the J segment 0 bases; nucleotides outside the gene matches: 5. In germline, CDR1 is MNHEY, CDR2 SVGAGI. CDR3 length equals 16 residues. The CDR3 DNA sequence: TGTGCCAGCAGTTACTTGGGACAGACTTTGAACACTGAAGCTTTCTTT. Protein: CASSYLGQTLNTEAFF.

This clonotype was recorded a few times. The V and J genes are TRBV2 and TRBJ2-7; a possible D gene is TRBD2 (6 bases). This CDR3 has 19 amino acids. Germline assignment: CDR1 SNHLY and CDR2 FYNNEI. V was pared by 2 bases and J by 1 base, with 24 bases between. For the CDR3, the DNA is TGTGCCAGCAGTGAACGGAGGGGCGCAGGCTTAGGAACTTCCTACGAGCAGTACTTC. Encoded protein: CASSERRGAGLGTSYEQYF.

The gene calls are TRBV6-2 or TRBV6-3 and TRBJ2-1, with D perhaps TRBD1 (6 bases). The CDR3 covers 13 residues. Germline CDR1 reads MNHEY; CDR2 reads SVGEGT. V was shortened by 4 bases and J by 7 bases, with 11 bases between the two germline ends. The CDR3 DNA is TGTGCCAGCAGTTTATCAGGGGTAAATGAGCAGTTCTTC. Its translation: CASSLSGVNEQFF.

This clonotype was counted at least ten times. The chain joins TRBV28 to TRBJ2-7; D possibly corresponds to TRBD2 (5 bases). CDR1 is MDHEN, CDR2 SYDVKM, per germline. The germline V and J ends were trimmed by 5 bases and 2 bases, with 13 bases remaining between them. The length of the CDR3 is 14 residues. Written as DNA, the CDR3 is TGTGCCAGCAGTCAGCGACTAAGCCCCTACGAGCAGTACTTC. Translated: CASSQRLSPYEQYF.

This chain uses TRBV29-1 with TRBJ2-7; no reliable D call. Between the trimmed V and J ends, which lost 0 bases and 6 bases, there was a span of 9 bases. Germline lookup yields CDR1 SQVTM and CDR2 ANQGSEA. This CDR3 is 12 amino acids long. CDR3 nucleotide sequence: TGCAGCGTTGAAGAGGGCTTATCCGAGCAGTACTTC. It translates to CSVEEGLSEQYF.

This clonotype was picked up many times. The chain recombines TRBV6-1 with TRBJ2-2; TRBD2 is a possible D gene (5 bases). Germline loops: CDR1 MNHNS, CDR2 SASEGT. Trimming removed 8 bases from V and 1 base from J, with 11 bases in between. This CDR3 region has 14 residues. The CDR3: CASLSDLNTGELFF. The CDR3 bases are TGTGCCAGCCTTAGCGATCTGAACACCGGGGAGCTGTTTTTT.

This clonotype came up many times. The CDR3 is CASSYAIGGGPNEQFF. The DNA for the CDR3 is TGTGCCAGCAGTTACGCAATAGGGGGGGGGCCCAATGAGCAGTTCTTC. The chain recombines TRBV6-2 or TRBV6-3 with TRBJ2-1; maybe TRBD2 (7 bases). Trimming took off 2 bases at V and 6 bases at J, with 17 bases between the two ends. This CDR3 spans 16 amino acids. Per the germline V gene, CDR1 is MNHEY and CDR2 is SVGEGT.

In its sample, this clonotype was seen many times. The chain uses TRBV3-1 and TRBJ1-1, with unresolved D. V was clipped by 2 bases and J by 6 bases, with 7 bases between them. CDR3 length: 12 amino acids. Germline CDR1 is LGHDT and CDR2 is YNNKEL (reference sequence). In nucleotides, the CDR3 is TGTGCCAGCAGCCAAATATCCTCTGAAGCTTTCTTT. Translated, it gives CASSQISSEAFF.

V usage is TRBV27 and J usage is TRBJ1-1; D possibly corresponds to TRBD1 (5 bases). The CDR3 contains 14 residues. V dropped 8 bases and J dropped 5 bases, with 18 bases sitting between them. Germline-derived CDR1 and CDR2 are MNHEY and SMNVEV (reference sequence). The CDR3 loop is CASGSPGRRTEAFF. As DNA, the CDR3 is TGTGCCAGCGGATCTCCGGGACGGCGGACTGAAGCTTTCTTT.